This entry lists 22 T cell receptor beta chains sequenced from one sample in a study of vaccination effects on CD4 cells after COVID-19. With the ViraFEST assay, the study expanded antigen-specific CD4+ T cells using viral peptide pools, then sequenced them. Following an approximately ten-day culture, CD4+ T cells were purified. Vaccinated participants had no history of SARS-CoV-2 infection and tested negative for nucleocapsid antibodies. Repertoires were generated with immunoSEQ multiplex PCR, while TCRdb's copy carries only in-frame clones and drops some. The data contain under 30,000 clones, around three quarters of them singletons. No antigens are known for them. The sample here was CD4+ T cells from PBMCs cultured with HCoV-NL63 spike peptides, taken before COVID-19 vaccination. These receptors were collected from a human donor who received a COVID-19 vaccine.

The chain links TRBV6-1 to TRBJ2-3; D gene uncertain. The length of the CDR3 is 18 residues. Germline values: CDR1 MNHNS, CDR2 SASEGT. V lost 2 bases and J 2 bases, leaving 20 bases between the germline ends. The CDR3 here is CASSELPPNHDFTDTQYF. The CDR3, as DNA: TGTGCCAGCAGTGAACTCCCCCCGAACCACGACTTCACAGATACGCAGTATTTT.

This clone was detected once. V and J are TRBV29-1 and TRBJ2-2; 11 bases are shared with TRBD2. The V segment lost 5 bases and the J segment 4 bases; nucleotides outside the gene matches: 9. The germline V gene encodes CDR1 SQVTM and CDR2 ANQGSEA. The CDR3 extends over 16 amino acids. The CDR3 DNA sequence: TGCAGCGTTTGGACGGCCACTAGCGGGGGCACCGGGGAGCTGTTTTTT. Its translation is CSVWTATSGGTGELFF.

V usage is TRBV9 and J usage is TRBJ2-1; D perhaps matches TRBD1 (5 bases). The length of the CDR3 is 16 residues. Trimming stripped 3 bases from V and 9 bases from J, with 22 bases between. Germline V lookup: CDR1 SGDLS, CDR2 YYNGEE. The CDR3 is CASSGRVSGGTGEQFF. The CDR3 coding sequence is TGTGCCAGCAGCGGCAGGGTATCTGGTGGCACCGGTGAGCAGTTCTTC.

V usage is TRBV6-5 and J usage is TRBJ1-1, with 9 bases lining up with TRBD1. The germline gives CDR1 MNHEY, CDR2 SVGAGI. This CDR3 is 15 amino acids long. V was pared by 6 bases and J by 1 base, with 6 bases of the junction left unmatched. DNA of the CDR3: TGTGCCAGCAGAAGGCAACAGGGGGCGAACACTGAAGCTTTCTTT. It codes for CASRRQQGANTEAFF.

There are a few counts of this clone. The V gene is TRBV20-1, the J gene TRBJ2-7; TRBD2 might be the D (6 bases). The CDR3 loop spans 11 amino acids. The germline gives CDR1 DFQATT, CDR2 SNEGSKA (reference sequence). CDR3 coding DNA: TGCAGGGCGGGGACCCCCTACGAGCAGTACTTC. It specifies CRAGTPYEQYF.

This chain uses TRBV9 with TRBJ2-1, with a possible D match to TRBD2 (6 bases). CDR1 and CDR2 (germline): SGDLS, YYNGEE. The V end was cut by 0 bases, the J end by 5 bases, with 9 bases between. The CDR3 spans 14 residues. The CDR3 sequence is CASSVGRGNNEQFF. DNA for the CDR3: TGTGCCAGCAGCGTAGGGCGGGGCAACAATGAGCAGTTCTTC.

The genes are TRBV6-5 and TRBJ2-5; the D is unclear. The CDR3 length is 13 residues. Germline lookup yields CDR1 MNHEY and CDR2 SVGAGI. V gave up 8 bases and J gave up 2 bases, with 12 bases separating them. CDR3 amino acids: CASVRWGQETQYF. CDR3 DNA sequence: TGTGCCAGCGTGCGGTGGGGACAAGAGACCCAGTACTTC.

The rearrangement joins TRBV7-8 to TRBJ1-2; no clear D. CDR1 is SGHVS and CDR2 is FQNEAQ in the germline V gene. V was clipped by 0 bases and J by 2 bases, with 7 bases between them. The CDR3 has 14 amino acids. The CDR3 DNA follows: TGTGCCAGCAGCTTAGCGCGTGAGAACTATGGCTACACCTTC. Amino acid sequence: CASSLARENYGYTF.

The chain employs TRBV19 and TRBJ2-5; D uncertain. The CDR3 consists of 13 residues. V was trimmed by 5 bases and J by 5 bases, leaving 12 bases between them. The germline CDR1 and CDR2 sequences are LNHDA and SQIVND (reference sequence). CDR3 region: CASSPYPGETQYF. The CDR3 DNA is TGTGCCAGTAGTCCTTACCCCGGGGAGACCCAGTACTTC.

The CDR3 DNA reads as TGCGCCAGCAGCCAAGACTGGGGGGCCTACGAGCAGTACTTC. Translation gives CASSQDWGAYEQYF. V and J are TRBV4-1 and TRBJ2-7; possible D gene TRBD2, 6 bases. Germline V gene data show CDR1 as MGHRA and CDR2 as YSYEKL. The CDR3 covers 14 residues. V was pared by 0 bases and J by 2 bases, with 8 bases between.

This clone was recorded once. The genes are TRBV3-1 (or the pseudogene TRBV3-2) and TRBJ2-3; D uncertain. The CDR3 length is 16 residues. V was trimmed by 2 bases and J by 6 bases, leaving 18 bases between them. From germline, CDR1 is LGHDT and CDR2 YNNKEL (reference sequence). The CDR3 bases are TGTGCCAGCAGCCAATTCACGGGTGATGTAGGGGATACGCAGTATTTT. Its translation is CASSQFTGDVGDTQYF.

The J gene is TRBJ1-3, the V gene TRBV5-4; TRBD1 agrees at 7 bases. V lost 3 bases, J lost 0 bases, and 9 bases stayed unmatched. Germline CDR1 SGHNT, CDR2 YYREEE (reference sequence). CDR3 length: 17 residues. CDR3 in DNA: TGTGCCAGCAGCTCCGGACAGGCTTCCTTCTCTGGAAACACCATATATTTT. Translating gives CASSSGQASFSGNTIYF.

V is TRBV2 and J is TRBJ2-5; D may be TRBD1 or TRBD2 (5 bases each). Germline-derived CDR1 and CDR2 are SNHLY and FYNNEI. Trimming took off 7 bases at V and 2 bases at J, with 17 bases between the two ends. CDR3 length: 15 amino acids. CDR3 sequence (DNA): TGTGCCAGCACCTCACCCGGGACGCATCAAGAGACCCAGTACTTC. This sequence encodes CASTSPGTHQETQYF.

The rearrangement joins TRBV5-1 to TRBJ1-4, with 7 bases identical to TRBD1. The CDR3 is 16 residues long. The J segment lost 0 bases and the V segment lost 4 bases, leaving 6 bases of the junction unmatched. The germline gives CDR1 SGHRS, CDR2 YFSETQ. The CDR3 bases are TGCGCCAGCAGCACCGGACAGGTTGCAACTAATGAAAAACTGTTTTTT. It yields the protein CASSTGQVATNEKLFF.

This clone appeared a few times. The chain is built from TRBV5-1 and TRBJ2-1; 9 bases fit TRBD1. With V trimmed by 4 bases and J by 7 bases, 6 bases remained unmatched. The CDR3 extends over 14 amino acids. Germline CDR1 and CDR2: SGHRS and YFSETQ. For the CDR3, the DNA is TGCGCCAGCAGCCTACAGGGGGCGCGGAATGAGCAGTTCTTC. This encodes CASSLQGARNEQFF. Filled out from reference TRBV5-1 and TRBJ2-1, the complete variable domain reads KAGVTQTPRYLIKTRGQQVTLSCSPISGHRSVSWYQQTPGQGLQFLFEYFSETQRNKGNFPGRFSGRQFSNSRSEMNVSTLELGDSALYLCASSLQGARNEQFFGPGTRLTVL.

The CDR3 sequence: CASSLGQDYGYTF. CDR3 in DNA: TGCGCCAGCAGCCTCGGACAAGACTATGGCTACACCTTC. The chain has TRBV4-3 and TRBJ1-2; tentative D call: TRBD1 (5 bases). CDR1 is LGHNA, CDR2 YSLEER, per germline. The CDR3 totals 13 residues. Trimming shortened V by 4 bases and J by 3 bases, and 9 bases separated the two germline ends.

The gene calls are TRBV5-4 and TRBJ2-3; no definite D call. The CDR3 runs 15 residues. Trimming took 1 base from V and 0 from J, leaving 9 bases between them. Germline loops: CDR1 SGHNT, CDR2 YYREEE (reference sequence). DNA of the CDR3: TGTGCCAGCAGCTTGAGTATGCGGAGCACAGATACGCAGTATTTT. It translates to CASSLSMRSTDTQYF.

The V gene is TRBV6-6, the J gene TRBJ2-1; 10 bases align to TRBD1. After removal of 6 bases from V and 2 bases from J, the junction contained 4 bases not matched to a gene. Germline CDR1 MNHNY, CDR2 SVGAGI (reference sequence). The length of the CDR3 is 15 residues. The CDR3: CASRKGTGAYNEQFF. The CDR3, as DNA: TGTGCCAGCAGGAAAGGGACAGGGGCCTACAATGAGCAGTTCTTC.

V and J are TRBV3-1 (or the pseudogene TRBV3-2) and TRBJ1-1; 7 bases are a match to TRBD1. Unmatched junction bases numbered 13, after V lost 8 bases and J lost 4 bases. CDR3 length: 15 amino acids. Germline V lookup: CDR1 LGHDT, CDR2 YNNKEL (reference sequence). CDR3 nucleotides: TGTGCCAGCCCTAACAGGCACAGGGGTGCCACTGAAGCTTTCTTT. Translation gives CASPNRHRGATEAFF.

The count of this clone is one. The genes are TRBV12-3 or TRBV12-4 and TRBJ2-7, with 11 bases aligning to TRBD1. The CDR3 has 13 residues. V was clipped by 5 bases and J by 6 bases; unmatched bases: 3. CDR3 bases: TGTGCCAGCAGTCCCGGGACAGGGGGCGAGCAGTACTTC. This codes for CASSPGTGGEQYF.

The rearrangement joins TRBV7-8 to TRBJ1-5; 7 bases are a match to TRBD1. Germline CDR1 is SGHVS and CDR2 is FQNEAQ. The trim removed 1 base at V and 3 bases at J, leaving 3 bases unmatched. This CDR3 has 15 residues. The CDR3 here is CASSLEGAVNQPQHF. The CDR3 region has the DNA TGTGCCAGCAGCTTAGAGGGGGCAGTCAATCAGCCCCAGCATTTT.

This clone was seen only a few times. The J gene is TRBJ2-1, the V gene TRBV7-9; TRBD2 matches 13 bases. This CDR3 has 17 amino acids. Per germline, CDR1 SEHNR and CDR2 FQNEAQ (reference sequence). V lost 5 bases, J lost 3 bases, and 7 bases stayed unmatched. Here the CDR3 reads CASSPRLAGGLYNEQFF. The CDR3 DNA follows: TGTGCCAGCAGCCCCAGACTAGCGGGGGGACTCTACAATGAGCAGTTCTTC. Full variable domain (rest looked up from reference TRBV7-9 and TRBJ2-1): DTGVSQNPRHKITKRGQNVTFRCDPISEHNRLYWYRQTLGQGPEFLTYFQNEAQLEKSRLLSDRFSAERPKGSFSTLEIQRTEQGDSAMYLCASSPRLAGGLYNEQFFGPGTRLTVL.